Following are 18 T cell receptor beta chains from one sample sequenced in a study of a mutant IDH1 vaccine in newly diagnosed glioma. The time point denotes: week 23, last vaccination. Vaccination used 300 ug of mutant IDH1 20-mer peptide per dose, with topical imiquimod. The data were produced by immunoSEQ multiplex PCR, yet TCRdb's version contains in-frame clones alone and is incomplete. The sample has tens of thousands of clones, approximately 87% seen once; the top ten hold more than 1.1%. No antigen is known for these receptors. This specimen was PBMCs, taken from a glioma patient whose treatment included an IDH1 peptide vaccine. All receptors come from a man aged 40-49 years with glioma.

The chain is built from TRBV19 and TRBJ2-1; unclear D gene. CDR3 length: 13 amino acids. Germline V gene lookup returns CDR1 LNHDA and CDR2 SQIVND (reference sequence). V lost 7 bases to trimming and J lost 0 bases, with 7 bases between them. This CDR3 is CASKWSSYNEQFF. The CDR3 nucleotides are TGTGCCAGTAAGTGGAGCTCCTACAATGAGCAGTTCTTC.

The chain recombines TRBV6-5 with TRBJ1-5; 7 bases line up with TRBD1. Germline CDR1 is MNHEY and CDR2 is SVGAGI. The ends lost 5 bases at V and 4 bases at J; junction bases unmatched: 5. The length of the CDR3 is 14 residues. The CDR3 DNA reads as TGTGCCAGCAGTGCGACCAGGGGGAATCAGCCCCAGCATTTT. Its translation: CASSATRGNQPQHF.

The chain joins TRBV5-6 to TRBJ1-4; D gene unclear. Between the trimmed V and J ends, which lost 4 bases and 4 bases, there was a span of 11 bases. CDR3 length: 14 amino acids. Germline V gene lookup returns CDR1 SGHDT and CDR2 YYEEEE. As DNA, the CDR3 is TGTGCCAGCAGCACCGCAGGAGATAATGAAAAACTGTTTTTT. Its protein product is CASSTAGDNEKLFF.

This rearrangement joins TRBV6-6 to TRBJ1-2; no definite D call. The CDR3 covers 13 residues. V was trimmed by 6 bases and J by 6 bases, leaving 14 bases between them. Germline loops: CDR1 MNHNY, CDR2 SVGAGI (reference sequence). CDR3 nucleotide sequence: TGTGCCAGCAGAACGACCTTAAGGGATGGCTACACCTTC. Protein: CASRTTLRDGYTF.

This clone was detected once. J is TRBJ2-7 and V is TRBV19, with 8 positions matching TRBD1. V trimming: 6 bases; J trimming: 2 bases; junction bases outside the gene matches: 9. Per the germline V gene, CDR1 is LNHDA and CDR2 is SQIVND (reference sequence). This CDR3 is built from 15 residues. DNA of the CDR3: TGTGCCAGTAGATCGGTGGGACAGGACCCCTACGAGCAGTACTTC. Translation gives CASRSVGQDPYEQYF.

This clone was picked up a small number of times. Other DNA sequences in this sample translate to the same CDR3. The rearrangement links TRBV5-1 to TRBJ2-5; D is perhaps TRBD1 or TRBD2 (5 bases each). Trimming shortened V by 4 bases and J by 1 base, and 8 bases separated the two germline ends. This CDR3 region has 13 residues. The germline gives CDR1 SGHRS, CDR2 YFSETQ. The chain's CDR3 is CASSLGTQETQYF. CDR3 DNA: TGCGCCAGCAGCCTAGGGACCCAAGAGACCCAGTACTTC. The full variable domain, rest sourced from reference TRBV5-1 and TRBJ2-5, is KAGVTQTPRYLIKTRGQQVTLSCSPISGHRSVSWYQQTPGQGLQFLFEYFSETQRNKGNFPGRFSGRQFSNSRSEMNVSTLELGDSALYLCASSLGTQETQYFGPGTRLLVL.

This chain connects TRBV2 to TRBJ2-5; 7 positions agree with TRBD1. Germline loops: CDR1 SNHLY, CDR2 FYNNEI. The CDR3 is made up of 13 amino acids. Trimming took 10 bases from V and 4 from J; bases not matched to a gene: 9. The CDR3 DNA sequence: TGTGCCATCACACAGGGGAGTGTAGAGACCCAGTACTTC. Protein sequence: CAITQGSVETQYF.

This chain joins TRBV7-8 and TRBJ2-7, with a weak D call TRBD2 (6 bases). The CDR3 is made up of 14 amino acids. Germline CDR1 is SGHVS and CDR2 is FQNEAQ. V was shortened by 5 bases and J by 6 bases, with 17 bases between the two germline ends. CDR3 sequence (DNA): TGTGCCAGCAGCCAACCGGGAGCCCCTGGCGAGCAGTACTTC. Encoded protein: CASSQPGAPGEQYF.

The chain recombines TRBV19 with TRBJ1-2; D remains ambiguous. The CDR3 length is 16 residues. Per germline, CDR1 LNHDA and CDR2 SQIVND (reference sequence). The V gene lost 5 bases and the J gene lost 4 bases, with 20 bases spanning the gap. CDR3 protein: CASSLPGPKAGYGYTF. CDR3 in DNA: TGTGCCAGTAGTCTTCCCGGGCCTAAAGCGGGCTATGGCTACACCTTC.

The chain is built from TRBV5-1 and TRBJ1-2, with D possibly TRBD1 on 5 matching bases. The germline V gene encodes CDR1 SGHRS and CDR2 YFSETQ. The CDR3 is 15 residues long. Between the trimmed V and J ends, which lost 4 bases and 7 bases, there was a span of 20 bases. CDR3 sequence: CASSKAQGDFTGYTF. CDR3 nucleotides: TGCGCCAGCAGCAAAGCTCAGGGAGATTTCACTGGCTACACCTTC.

In nucleotides, the CDR3 is TGTGCCAGCAGCCAGGGTAACTATGGCTACACCTTC. This translates into CASSQGNYGYTF. The chain uses TRBV4-2 and TRBJ1-2; D unclear. Trimming pared 3 bases from V and 1 base from J, leaving 3 bases between. The CDR3 loop spans 12 amino acids. Per germline, CDR1 LGHNA and CDR2 YNFKEQ.

This clone has only one observation. This chain joins TRBV4-1 and TRBJ1-1; D unclear. The CDR3 contains 14 residues. Germline loops: CDR1 MGHRA, CDR2 YSYEKL. V was cut by 8 bases and J by 0 bases, with 13 bases left in between. CDR3 protein: CASVNRPMNTEAFF. The DNA of the CDR3 is TGCGCCAGCGTAAACCGGCCCATGAACACTGAAGCTTTCTTT.

The chain links TRBV19 to TRBJ2-7, with 10 bases that match TRBD1. CDR1 and CDR2 from the germline V gene are LNHDA and SQIVND (reference sequence). CDR3 size: 15 residues. V shed 5 bases and J 3 bases; nucleotides not matched to a gene: 7. CDR3 bases: TGTGCCAGTAGTCTGCCGGGACAGGGGAACTACGAGCAGTACTTC. It encodes CASSLPGQGNYEQYF.

This chain uses TRBV14 with TRBJ1-4; D call uncertain. V was trimmed by 1 base and J by 7 bases, leaving 4 bases between them. The CDR3 runs 12 residues. Germline values: CDR1 SGHDN, CDR2 FVKESK. DNA of the CDR3: TGTGCCAGCAGCCAAGTGACTGAAAAACTGTTTTTT. Translation gives CASSQVTEKLFF.

The CDR3 DNA is TGTGCCAGCAGCTTAGGAGGGACCACTGGGGCCAACGTCCTGACTTTC. Amino acids: CASSLGGTTGANVLTF. The J gene is TRBJ2-6, the V gene TRBV11-2; D may match TRBD1 or TRBD2 (5 bases each). V lost 1 base and J lost 2, with 9 bases in between. The CDR3 is 16 amino acids. From germline, CDR1 is SGHAT and CDR2 FQNNGV. The variable domain in full, with the rest retrieved from reference TRBV11-2 and TRBJ2-6, is EAGVAQSPRYKIIEKRQSVAFWCNPISGHATLYWYQQILGQGPKLLIQFQNNGVVDDSQLPKDRFSAERLKGVDSTLKIQPAKLEDSAVYLCASSLGGTTGANVLTFGAGSRLTVL.

This chain joins TRBV5-4 and TRBJ1-1; 7 bases are a match to TRBD1. The V and J ends lost 2 bases and 3 bases, in that order; junction bases with no gene match: 4. Per the germline V gene, CDR1 is SGHNT and CDR2 is YYREEE (reference sequence). The CDR3 consists of 14 residues. Here the CDR3 DNA reads TGTGCCAGCAGCTTTACAGGGGAGTACACTGAAGCTTTCTTT. It codes for CASSFTGEYTEAFF. The complete variable domain, with remaining parts taken from reference TRBV5-4 and TRBJ1-1, reads ETGVTQSPTHLIKTRGQQVTLRCSSQSGHNTVSWYQQALGQGPQFIFQYYREEENGRGNFPPRFSGLQFPNYSSELNVNALELDDSALYLCASSFTGEYTEAFFGQGTRLTVV.

The chain is built from TRBV7-6 and TRBJ1-3, with D perhaps matching TRBD1 (6 bases). Germline V CDR1 and CDR2: SGHVS, FNYEAQ. V lost 0 bases and J 3 bases, leaving 18 bases between the germline ends. There are 18 residues in the CDR3. The CDR3 is CASSLAPSGGRSGNTIYF. CDR3 DNA: TGTGCCAGCAGCTTAGCGCCGAGCGGGGGGCGAAGTGGAAACACCATATATTTT.

This chain connects TRBV5-1 to TRBJ1-4; 7 bases match TRBD1. This CDR3 spans 14 amino acids. The germline V gene encodes CDR1 SGHRS and CDR2 YFSETQ. With 0 bases clipped from V and 8 bases from J, the junction kept 4 bases outside the gene matches. CDR3 sequence (DNA): TGCGCCAGCAGCTTGGGACAGGGCCGGGAAAAACTGTTTTTT. Translated: CASSLGQGREKLFF.